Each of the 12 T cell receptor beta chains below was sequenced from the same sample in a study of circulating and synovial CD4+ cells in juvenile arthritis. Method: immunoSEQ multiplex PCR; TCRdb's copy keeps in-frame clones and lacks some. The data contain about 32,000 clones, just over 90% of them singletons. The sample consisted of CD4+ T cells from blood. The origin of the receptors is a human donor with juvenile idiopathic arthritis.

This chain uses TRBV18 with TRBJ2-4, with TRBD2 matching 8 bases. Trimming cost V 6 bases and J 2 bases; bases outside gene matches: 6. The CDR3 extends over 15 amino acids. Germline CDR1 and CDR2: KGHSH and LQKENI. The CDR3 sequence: CASSSGGTPKNIQYF. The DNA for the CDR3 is TGTGCCAGCTCCAGCGGGGGCACACCCAAAAACATTCAGTACTTC.

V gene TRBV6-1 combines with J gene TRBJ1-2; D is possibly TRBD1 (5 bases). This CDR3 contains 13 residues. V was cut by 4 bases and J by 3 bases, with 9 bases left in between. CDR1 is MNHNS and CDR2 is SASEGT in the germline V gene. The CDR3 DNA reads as TGTGCCAGCAGTGTGGGCAGGGACTATGGCTACACCTTC. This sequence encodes CASSVGRDYGYTF.

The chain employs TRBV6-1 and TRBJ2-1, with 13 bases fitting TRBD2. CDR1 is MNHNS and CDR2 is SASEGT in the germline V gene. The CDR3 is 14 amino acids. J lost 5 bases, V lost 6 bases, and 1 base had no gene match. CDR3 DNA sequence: TGTGCCAGCAGGGGACTAGCGGGGAACAATGAGCAGTTCTTC. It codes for CASRGLAGNNEQFF.

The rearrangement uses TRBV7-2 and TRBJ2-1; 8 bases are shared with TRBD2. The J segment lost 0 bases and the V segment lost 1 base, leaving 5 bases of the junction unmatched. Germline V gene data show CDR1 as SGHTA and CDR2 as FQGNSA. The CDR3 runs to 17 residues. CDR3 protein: CASSLGASGYSYNEQFF. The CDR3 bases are TGTGCCAGCAGCTTAGGGGCTAGCGGGTACTCCTACAATGAGCAGTTCTTC.

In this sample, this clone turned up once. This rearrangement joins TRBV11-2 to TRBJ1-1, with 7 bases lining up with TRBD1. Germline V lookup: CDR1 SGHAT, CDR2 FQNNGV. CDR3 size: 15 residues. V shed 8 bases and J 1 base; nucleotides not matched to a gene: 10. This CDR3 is CASGKWGQTNTEAFF. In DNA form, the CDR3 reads TGTGCCAGCGGGAAGTGGGGACAGACGAACACTGAAGCTTTCTTT.

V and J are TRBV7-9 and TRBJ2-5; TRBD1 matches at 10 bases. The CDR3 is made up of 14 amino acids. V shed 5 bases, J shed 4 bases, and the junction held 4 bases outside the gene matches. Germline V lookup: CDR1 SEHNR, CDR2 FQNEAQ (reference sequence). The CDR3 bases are TGTGCCAGCAGCCGACAGGGGGCTTCAGAGACCCAGTACTTC. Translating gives CASSRQGASETQYF. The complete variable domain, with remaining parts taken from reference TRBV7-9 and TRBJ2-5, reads DTGVSQNPRHKITKRGQNVTFRCDPISEHNRLYWYRQTLGQGPEFLTYFQNEAQLEKSRLLSDRFSAERPKGSFSTLEIQRTEQGDSAMYLCASSRQGASETQYFGPGTRLLVL.

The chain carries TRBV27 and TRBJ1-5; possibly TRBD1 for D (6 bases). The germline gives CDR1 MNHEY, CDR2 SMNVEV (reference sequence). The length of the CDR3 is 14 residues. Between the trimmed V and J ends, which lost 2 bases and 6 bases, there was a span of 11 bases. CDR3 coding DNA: TGTGCCAGCAGTTTACAGGGGAATCGTCAGCCCCAGCATTTT. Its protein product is CASSLQGNRQPQHF.

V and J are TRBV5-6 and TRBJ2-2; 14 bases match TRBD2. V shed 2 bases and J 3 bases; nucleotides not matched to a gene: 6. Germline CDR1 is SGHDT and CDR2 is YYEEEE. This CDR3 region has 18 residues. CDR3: CASSFRLAGGPDTGELFF. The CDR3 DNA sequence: TGTGCCAGCAGCTTTAGACTAGCGGGAGGGCCCGACACCGGGGAGCTGTTTTTT. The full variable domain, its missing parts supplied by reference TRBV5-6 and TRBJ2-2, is DAGVTQSPTHLIKTRGQQVTLRCSPKSGHDTVSWYQQALGQGPQFIFQYYEEEERQRGNFPDRFSGHQFPNYSSELNVNALLLGDSALYLCASSFRLAGGPDTGELFFGEGSRLTVL.

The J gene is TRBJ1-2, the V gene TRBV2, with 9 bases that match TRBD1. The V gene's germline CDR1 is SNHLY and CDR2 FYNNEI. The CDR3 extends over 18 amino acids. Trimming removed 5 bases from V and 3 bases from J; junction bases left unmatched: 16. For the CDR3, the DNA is TGTGCCAGCAGTCCATTCGCCCTCCTCACAGGGGGCTACTATGGCTACACCTTC. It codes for CASSPFALLTGGYYGYTF.

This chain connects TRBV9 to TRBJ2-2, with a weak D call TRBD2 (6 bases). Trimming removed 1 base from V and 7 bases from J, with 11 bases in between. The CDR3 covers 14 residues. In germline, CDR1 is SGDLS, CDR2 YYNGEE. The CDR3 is CASSVNGRNGELFF. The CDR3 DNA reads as TGTGCCAGCAGCGTAAACGGGAGAAACGGGGAGCTGTTTTTT.

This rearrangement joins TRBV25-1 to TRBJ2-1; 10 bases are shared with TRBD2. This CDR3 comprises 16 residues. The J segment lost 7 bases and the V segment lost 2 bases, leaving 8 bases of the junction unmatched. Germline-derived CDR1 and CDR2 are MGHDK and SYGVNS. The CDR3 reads CASSESGRGPGNEQFF. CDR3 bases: TGTGCCAGCAGTGAAAGCGGGAGGGGCCCGGGGAATGAGCAGTTCTTC.

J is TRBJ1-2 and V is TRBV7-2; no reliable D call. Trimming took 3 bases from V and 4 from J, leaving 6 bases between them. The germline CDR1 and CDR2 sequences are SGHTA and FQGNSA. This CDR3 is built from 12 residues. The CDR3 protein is CASSLPVYGYTF. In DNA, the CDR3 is TGTGCCAGCAGCTTGCCAGTCTATGGCTACACCTTC.